The T cell receptor beta chain under discussion was sequenced for a study of a mutant IDH1 vaccine in newly diagnosed glioma. A single count supports this clone. As yet, its antigen is unknown. Time point specified: week 23, last vaccination. Vaccinated patients received 300 ug of mutant IDH1 20-mer peptide per dose, with topical imiquimod. The donors had new WHO grade 3 or 4 astrocytomas; these were IDH1-mutant and ATRX-lost. V lost 1 base, J lost 2 bases, and 12 bases lay in between. The CDR3 loop spans 15 amino acids. Germline CDR1 MNHNS, CDR2 SASEGT. Some clones are missing from TCRdb's copy, which holds only in-frame ones; the method was immunoSEQ multiplex PCR. Of about 40,000 clones in the sample, around four fifths were seen once.

V gene TRBV6-1 combines with J gene TRBJ2-7, with D perhaps assigned TRBD1 or TRBD2 (6 bases each). The sequence came from a man aged 45-65 years with glioma. The source was PBMCs, collected from a glioma patient whose treatment included an IDH1 peptide vaccine. The CDR3 nucleotides are TGTGCCAGCAGTGAAGTGGGGGGCAGTACCTACGAGCAGTACTTC. Protein product: CASSEVGGSTYEQYF.